Following are 22 T cell receptor beta chains from one sample sequenced in a study of regulatory T cells. The PCR used 52 TRBV and 13 TRBJ primers. TCRdb's copy holds only in-frame clones and misses some; the assay was immunoSEQ multiplex PCR. The sample yields around 29,000 clones, about 94% seen once. Study-level findings and limits: In CD3G-deficient patients, conventional CD4+ T cells were enriched for hydrophobic CDR3 residues at positions 6 and 7.

Which antigens these TCRs recognize remains unknown. The specimen was conventional CD4+ T cells sorted from blood. All receptors derive from a child aged 2-15 years with CD3G deficiency.

This clone was recorded only once. The rearrangement joins TRBV28 to TRBJ2-1; 12 bases match TRBD2. V lost 0 bases and J lost 0; bases outside the gene matches: 0. CDR3 length: 17 residues. From germline, CDR1 is MDHEN and CDR2 SYDVKM. The CDR3 here is CASSLWTSGSSYNEQFF. As DNA, the CDR3 is TGTGCCAGCAGTTTATGGACTAGCGGGAGCTCCTACAATGAGCAGTTCTTC.

V and J are TRBV7-8 and TRBJ2-7; TRBD2 matches 8 bases. CDR1 and CDR2 (germline): SGHVS, FQNEAQ. The CDR3 runs 15 residues. V was pared by 0 bases and J by 1 base, with 2 bases of the junction left unmatched. CDR3 in amino acids: CASSLAASGSYEQYF. CDR3 DNA sequence: TGTGCCAGCAGCTTAGCGGCTAGCGGGTCCTACGAGCAGTACTTC.

The chain has TRBV6-1 and TRBJ2-7, with D perhaps being TRBD1 or TRBD2 (6 bases each). The CDR3 spans 15 residues. Trimming shortened V by 0 bases and J by 2 bases, and 11 bases separated the two germline ends. Germline V gene data show CDR1 as MNHNS and CDR2 as SASEGT. The CDR3 region has the DNA TGTGCCAGCAGTGAAGCGTGGGGGGCTCCCTACGAGCAGTACTTC. This codes for CASSEAWGAPYEQYF.

The chain joins TRBV28 to TRBJ2-7; D ambiguous. CDR3 length equals 14 residues. V lost 6 bases, J lost 4 bases, and 16 bases lay in between. Germline V gene sequence: CDR1 MDHEN, CDR2 SYDVKM. The chain's CDR3 is CASSSGRTLYEQYF. In DNA, the CDR3 is TGTGCCAGCAGCTCAGGACGGACGCTATACGAGCAGTACTTC.

CDR3 in amino acids: CASSEVVGRNLYEQYF. The CDR3 DNA sequence: TGTGCCAGCAGTGAAGTTGTTGGCCGTAATCTCTACGAGCAGTACTTC. V usage is TRBV2 and J usage is TRBJ2-7; D unresolved. The germline CDR1 and CDR2 sequences are SNHLY and FYNNEI. The ends were cut back, 1 base at V and 3 bases at J, with 16 bases in the middle. This CDR3 has 16 amino acids. Combining the CDR3 with reference TRBV2 and TRBJ2-7 gives the whole variable domain EPEVTQTPSHQVTQMGQEVILRCVPISNHLYFYWYRQILGQKVEFLVSFYNNEISEKSEIFDDQFSVERPDGSNFTLKIRSTKLEDSAMYFCASSEVVGRNLYEQYFGPGTRLTVT.

This rearrangement joins TRBV6-1 to TRBJ1-1; maybe TRBD1 (5 bases). CDR3 size: 13 residues. V dropped 2 bases and J dropped 10 bases, with 14 bases sitting between them. CDR1 and CDR2 (germline): MNHNS, SASEGT. This CDR3 reads CASSENTGFGAFF. The CDR3 DNA is TGTGCCAGCAGTGAAAATACAGGCTTTGGAGCTTTCTTT.

V is TRBV10-3 and J is TRBJ2-4; D is unresolved. The germline CDR1 and CDR2 sequences are ENHRY and SYGVKD. The CDR3 covers 13 residues. With 0 bases removed from V and 2 bases from J, the gap between germline ends came to 2 bases. CDR3 sequence reads: CAISESTKNIQYF. The CDR3 DNA is TGTGCCATCAGTGAGTCGACCAAAAACATTCAGTACTTC.

The chain carries TRBV11-3 and TRBJ2-7; D is unclear. V was clipped by 2 bases and J by 6 bases, with 8 bases between them. Germline assignment: CDR1 SGHNT and CDR2 YENEEA. The CDR3 length is 12 residues. This CDR3 is CASSLFRGEQYF. The CDR3, as DNA: TGTGCCAGCAGCTTATTCCGCGGCGAGCAGTACTTC.

This clone was recorded once. V is TRBV28 and J is TRBJ2-5; no definite D call. TRBJ2-7 explains the end of the DNA better; the J call may be wrong. Germline CDR1 is MDHEN and CDR2 is SYDVKM. The CDR3 runs 12 residues. CDR3 loop: CASSLISGEQYF. The CDR3, as DNA: TGTGCCAGCAGTTTAATCTCGGGCGAGCAGTACTTC.

This chain joins TRBV19 and TRBJ1-2, with TRBD1 matching 9 bases. Looked up from germline, CDR1 is LNHDA and CDR2 is SQIVND (reference sequence). The CDR3 runs 14 residues. Losses at the gene ends were 5 bases for V and 2 bases for J; bases not matched to a gene: 3. The CDR3 region has the DNA TGTGCCAGTAGTCCCGGGACAGGGAACTATGGCTACACCTTC. Its protein product is CASSPGTGNYGYTF.

The rearrangement links TRBV28 to TRBJ2-3; 7 nucleotides match TRBD2. Losses at the gene ends were 7 bases for V and 3 bases for J; bases not matched to a gene: 13. Germline lookup yields CDR1 MDHEN and CDR2 SYDVKM. The CDR3 is 16 amino acids. For the CDR3, the DNA is TGTGCCAGCAATGGCGGGAGAGGGCTTAGGACAGATACGCAGTATTTT. This gives the protein CASNGGRGLRTDTQYF.

The genes are TRBV7-8 and TRBJ2-1, with 7 bases lining up with TRBD2. The CDR3 runs 16 residues. Germline CDR1 SGHVS, CDR2 FQNEAQ. The junction had 16 bases not matched to a gene; V was cut back by 6 bases and J by 8 bases. CDR3 in amino acids: CASSLNGRPGGDEQFF. The CDR3 nucleotides read TGTGCCAGCAGTCTTAACGGGAGGCCCGGTGGAGATGAGCAGTTCTTC.

This CDR3 is CASSRHSTDTQYF. CDR3 bases: TGTGCCAGCTCTCGGCATAGCACAGATACGCAGTATTTT. The gene calls are TRBV18 and TRBJ2-3; D call uncertain. Germline V lookup: CDR1 KGHSH, CDR2 LQKENI. The CDR3 is 13 residues long. V lost 6 bases, J lost 0 bases, and 7 bases lay in between.

The chain employs TRBV6-1 and TRBJ2-7; D call uncertain. Looked up from germline, CDR1 is MNHNS and CDR2 is SASEGT. Deletions cut 3 bases from V and 6 bases from J, with 12 bases between. The CDR3 is 13 amino acids. The CDR3 spells CASSDQDLSEQYF. CDR3 sequence (DNA): TGTGCCAGCAGTGACCAGGATCTCTCCGAGCAGTACTTC.

The rearrangement joins TRBV28 to TRBJ2-1; 7 positions agree with TRBD1. The CDR3 spans 12 residues. Trimming took 10 bases from V and 8 from J; bases not matched to a gene: 8. Germline V lookup: CDR1 MDHEN, CDR2 SYDVKM. The CDR3 is CATATGIHEQFF. The CDR3 nucleotides are TGTGCCACTGCGACAGGGATCCATGAGCAGTTCTTC.

J is TRBJ2-2 and V is TRBV5-1; D ambiguous. This CDR3 is built from 14 residues. The V gene lost 1 base and the J gene lost 5 bases, with 9 bases spanning the gap. Germline-derived CDR1 and CDR2 are SGHRS and YFSETQ. DNA for the CDR3: TGCGCCAGCAGCTTGACCATCAATACCGGGGAGCTGTTTTTT. Protein product: CASSLTINTGELFF.

V is TRBV28 and J is TRBJ2-7; possibly TRBD1 for D (6 bases). The V and J ends lost 8 bases and 2 bases respectively, with 25 bases between them. The CDR3 is 17 residues long. Germline V gene lookup returns CDR1 MDHEN and CDR2 SYDVKM. The CDR3 loop reads CASSDRLYPLPTYEQYF. The CDR3 DNA reads as TGTGCCAGCTCGGACAGACTCTATCCCCTCCCCACCTACGAGCAGTACTTC.

This sequence joins TRBV19 and TRBJ2-3; D may be TRBD2 (7 bases). Germline CDR1 and CDR2: LNHDA and SQIVND (reference sequence). The CDR3 loop spans 16 amino acids. Trimming shortened V by 3 bases and J by 2 bases, and 15 bases separated the two germline ends. The CDR3 nucleotides are TGTGCCAGTAGTATTAGTGGCGGGGGCGTCACAGATACGCAGTATTTT. This translates into CASSISGGGVTDTQYF.

The chain combines TRBV10-3 with TRBJ2-1; TRBD1 is a possible D gene (6 bases). V was clipped by 6 bases and J by 6 bases, with 12 bases between them. The CDR3 extends over 13 amino acids. Germline V gene lookup returns CDR1 ENHRY and CDR2 SYGVKD. This CDR3 reads CAIRNGQTNEQFF. Here the CDR3 DNA reads TGTGCCATCAGAAACGGACAGACCAATGAGCAGTTCTTC.

The CDR3 region is CASGRQGEKNHGYTF. CDR3 coding DNA: TGTGCCAGCGGAAGACAGGGGGAGAAGAATCATGGCTACACCTTC. The rearrangement joins TRBV6-1 to TRBJ1-2; 9 bases fit TRBD1. The germline CDR1 and CDR2 sequences are MNHNS and SASEGT. The CDR3 has 15 amino acids. After removal of 8 bases from V and 6 bases from J, the junction contained 13 bases not matched to a gene.

This sequence joins TRBV7-9 and TRBJ2-5; TRBD2 aligns across 11 bases. V shed 1 base, J shed 4 bases, and the junction held 5 bases outside the gene matches. Germline loops: CDR1 SEHNR, CDR2 FQNEAQ (reference sequence). The CDR3 is made up of 16 amino acids. CDR3 DNA: TGTGCCAGCAGCTTAGGGACTGGACTAGCGGGAGAGACCCAGTACTTC. Residues: CASSLGTGLAGETQYF.

The chain is built from TRBV18 and TRBJ1-1; D is undetermined. Germline loops: CDR1 KGHSH, CDR2 LQKENI. This CDR3 is 13 amino acids long. The V and J ends lost 3 bases and 1 base respectively, with 6 bases between them. CDR3 coding DNA: TGTGCCAGCTCACCTTTTGGGAACACTGAAGCTTTCTTT. Translating it yields CASSPFGNTEAFF.